This T cell receptor (beta chain) is from a study of T cell responses to AZD1222 COVID-19 vaccine. Study results and caveats: It was only after the peak T cell response that any repertoires were sampled. Spike was spanned by vaccine-associated CD4 TCRs, with dominance at 160-218 and 743-854.

Remarks on this clone: Its target is unknown.

The method was immunoSEQ multiplex PCR; TCRdb's version includes in-frame clones alone and lacks a portion of them. The data show about 130,000 clones, with roughly nine tenths seen just once and about 2.7% held by the top ten. This sequence was found in an adult in good health. Source: peripheral blood, taken on day 0 of AZD1222 vaccination.

In nucleotides, the CDR3 is TGCGCCAGCAGTGAGACCCCGGGACTAGCGGGAGTAGTTGGATACATTCAGTACTTC. Translating gives CASSETPGLAGVVGYIQYF. The chain is built from TRBV10-2 and TRBJ2-4, with TRBD2 identical over 14 bases. Trimming at V came to 2 bases and at J to 8 bases, leaving 14 bases not matched to a gene. In germline, CDR1 is WSHSY, CDR2 SAAADI. The length of the CDR3 is 19 residues.